The rows below give T cell receptor beta chains drawn from one sample of a study of T cells in Graves' hyperthyroidism and ophthalmopathy. TCRdb used MiXCR to reprocess the multiplex PCR reads, holding one entry per CDR3 protein. Altogether over 550,000 distinct CDR3 sequences are present, around 17% being singletons, with the ten largest covering about 18%. Sequencing was carried out using blood. The receptors stem from a woman in her late teens or twenties with Graves' hyperthyroidism. Each CDR3 is given with its conserved first and last residue. D genes are given only for firm matches. Expanded clones get a size class; other rows say once, few or many, or leave the size out.

d_call: TRBD1
clone_size: many
j_call: TRBJ2-7
v_call: TRBV12-3/TRBV12-4
cdr3_nt: TGTGCCAGCAGCCATGTGGGTGCAGGGGGTGAAGAGCAGTACTTC
cdr3_aa: CASSHVGAGGEEQYF

d_call: -
clone_size: -
j_call: TRBJ2-3
v_call: TRBV2
cdr3_nt: TGTGCCAGCAGCGATCCGGGACTGGGGCCAGATACGCAGTATTTT
cdr3_aa: CASSDPGLGPDTQYF

d_call: TRBD2
clone_size: few
j_call: TRBJ2-1
v_call: TRBV12-3/TRBV12-4
cdr3_nt: TGTGCCAGCAGTCCCCGGGTGGTACGGGGGGATGAGCAGTTCTTC
cdr3_aa: CASSPRVVRGDEQFF

d_call: TRBD1
clone_size: many
j_call: TRBJ1-6
v_call: TRBV3-1
cdr3_nt: TGTGCCAGCAGCCTGGGCACGACAGGGGTGTCACCCCTCCACTTT
cdr3_aa: CASSLGTTGVSPLHF

d_call: TRBD2
clone_size: many
j_call: TRBJ2-1
v_call: TRBV2
cdr3_nt: TGTGCCAGCCGAGGGACTAGGGGTGGCAATGAGCAGTTCTTC
cdr3_aa: CASRGTRGGNEQFF

d_call: TRBD1
clone_size: many
j_call: TRBJ2-7
v_call: TRBV18
cdr3_nt: TGTGCCAGCTCACGGACAGGGACCAACGAGCAGTACTTC
cdr3_aa: CASSRTGTNEQYF

d_call: TRBD2
clone_size: many
j_call: TRBJ2-7
v_call: TRBV12-3/TRBV12-4
cdr3_nt: TGTGCCAGCACCTATAGGGCTAGCGGGGACCACGAGCAGTACTTC
cdr3_aa: CASTYRASGDHEQYF

d_call: -
clone_size: many
j_call: TRBJ1-2
v_call: TRBV28
cdr3_nt: TGTGCCAGCAGTTCCCCCCGGGGCAGCCACTATGGCTACACCTTC
cdr3_aa: CASSSPRGSHYGYTF

d_call: -
clone_size: many
j_call: TRBJ1-1
v_call: TRBV5-1
cdr3_nt: TGCGCCAGCAGCTCGGAACCGGGACGGAGGAACACTGAAGCTTTCTTT
cdr3_aa: CASSSEPGRRNTEAFF

d_call: -
clone_size: many
j_call: TRBJ1-1
v_call: TRBV6-6
cdr3_nt: TGTGCCAGCAGTTACTCAGAAGTCGCGAACGAAGCTTTCTTT
cdr3_aa: CASSYSEVANEAFF

d_call: -
clone_size: -
j_call: TRBJ2-1
v_call: TRBV29-1
cdr3_nt: TGCAGCGTTGTACCCTGGACGGATGAGCAGTTCTTC
cdr3_aa: CSVVPWTDEQFF

d_call: -
clone_size: few
j_call: TRBJ2-5
v_call: TRBV5-1
cdr3_nt: TGCGCCAGCAGATCCACAGGGTCGGTGGGGGAGACCCAGTACTTC
cdr3_aa: CASRSTGSVGETQYF

d_call: TRBD2
clone_size: many
j_call: TRBJ2-1
v_call: TRBV3-1
cdr3_nt: TGTGCCAGCAGCCAATTAGCGGGTACTAGCGGGAGAGGTAATGAGCAGTTCTTC
cdr3_aa: CASSQLAGTSGRGNEQFF

d_call: -
clone_size: -
j_call: TRBJ2-2
v_call: TRBV6-1
cdr3_nt: TGTGCCAGCAGTGCTAATGTGGGGGCCGCCAACACCGGGGAGCTGTTTTTT
cdr3_aa: CASSANVGAANTGELFF

d_call: TRBD1
clone_size: -
j_call: TRBJ2-7
v_call: TRBV5-1
cdr3_nt: TGTGCCGGCAGCAGGGGGTTACCCCTCTCCTACGAGCAGTACTTC
cdr3_aa: CAGSRGLPLSYEQYF

d_call: -
clone_size: many
j_call: TRBJ2-7
v_call: TRBV28
cdr3_nt: TGTGCCAGCAGTCCCTACGACACAGGGCGCAGCTCCTACGAGCAGTACTTC
cdr3_aa: CASSPYDTGRSSYEQYF

d_call: -
clone_size: many
j_call: TRBJ1-2
v_call: TRBV6-6
cdr3_nt: TGTGCCAGCAGTTACTCGTCCCCAATTTATGGCTACACCTTC
cdr3_aa: CASSYSSPIYGYTF

d_call: TRBD1
clone_size: many
j_call: TRBJ2-5
v_call: TRBV14
cdr3_nt: TGTGCCAGCAGCCAAGCAACAGGGGGAGGAGAGACCCAGTACTTC
cdr3_aa: CASSQATGGGETQYF

d_call: -
clone_size: -
j_call: TRBJ1-1
v_call: TRBV5-1
cdr3_nt: TGCGCCAGCAGCCCAGGGAAAATGAACACTGAAGCTTTCTTT
cdr3_aa: CASSPGKMNTEAFF

d_call: -
clone_size: -
j_call: TRBJ2-1
v_call: TRBV18
cdr3_nt: TGTGCCAGCTCACCACCTGCTAGCGTCACCAATGAGCAGTTCTTC
cdr3_aa: CASSPPASVTNEQFF

d_call: -
clone_size: -
j_call: TRBJ1-5
v_call: TRBV9
cdr3_nt: TGTGCCAGCAGCGAAACAGGCAGACGGCATCAGCCCCAGCATTTT
cdr3_aa: CASSETGRRHQPQHF

d_call: -
clone_size: many
j_call: TRBJ1-1
v_call: TRBV3-1
cdr3_nt: TGTGCCTCGAGGGATGCAGGTAAAGGCACTGAAGCTTTCTTT
cdr3_aa: CASRDAGKGTEAFF

d_call: TRBD1
clone_size: few
j_call: TRBJ2-3
v_call: TRBV7-9
cdr3_nt: TGTGCCAGCAGCCCCGGACAGGGTCTGGGAGATACGCAGTATTTT
cdr3_aa: CASSPGQGLGDTQYF

d_call: TRBD1
clone_size: -
j_call: TRBJ1-6
v_call: TRBV18
cdr3_nt: TGTGCCAGCTCACCCGCGGACAGGGGCGGACGGTCACCCCTCCACTTT
cdr3_aa: CASSPADRGGRSPLHF

d_call: -
clone_size: many
j_call: TRBJ1-5
v_call: TRBV11-2
cdr3_nt: TGTGCCAGCAGCTTGAACAACAATCAGCCCCAGCATTTT
cdr3_aa: CASSLNNNQPQHF

d_call: -
clone_size: few
j_call: TRBJ2-7
v_call: TRBV4-3
cdr3_nt: TGCGCCAGCAGCCCAAGTACCAGGTTACTCTCCTACGAGCAGTACTTC
cdr3_aa: CASSPSTRLLSYEQYF

d_call: TRBD2
clone_size: few
j_call: TRBJ2-7
v_call: TRBV20-1
cdr3_nt: TGCAGTGCCCCCCCCCCCACTAGCGGGAGAATCTACGAGCAGTACTTC
cdr3_aa: CSAPPPTSGRIYEQYF

d_call: TRBD2
clone_size: few
j_call: TRBJ2-7
v_call: TRBV6-2/TRBV6-3
cdr3_nt: TGTGCCAGCAGAAAGCGGGGGGGCCTCTACGAGCAGTACTTC
cdr3_aa: CASRKRGGLYEQYF

d_call: -
clone_size: many
j_call: TRBJ2-4
v_call: TRBV18
cdr3_nt: TGTGCCAGCTCACCACCGTCCCGCCATTCAAACATTCAGTACTTC
cdr3_aa: CASSPPSRHSNIQYF

d_call: TRBD2
clone_size: many
j_call: TRBJ2-7
v_call: TRBV29-1
cdr3_nt: TGCAGCGTTGATGTACTAGCGGGAGTGATTTCCGAGCAGTACTTC
cdr3_aa: CSVDVLAGVISEQYF

d_call: -
clone_size: few
j_call: TRBJ2-3
v_call: TRBV18
cdr3_nt: TGTGCCAGCTCACCCACAGGGTTCACAGATACGCAGTATTTT
cdr3_aa: CASSPTGFTDTQYF

d_call: -
clone_size: many
j_call: TRBJ2-4
v_call: TRBV3-1
cdr3_nt: TGTGCCAGCAGCCACTTGTTGGAGAGCATTCAGTACTTC
cdr3_aa: CASSHLLESIQYF

d_call: -
clone_size: many
j_call: TRBJ2-3
v_call: TRBV18
cdr3_nt: TGTGCCAGCTCGAGTACTAGCACAGATACGCAGTATTTT
cdr3_aa: CASSSTSTDTQYF

d_call: -
clone_size: many
j_call: TRBJ1-1
v_call: TRBV6-2/TRBV6-3
cdr3_nt: TGTGCCAGCACCCGGGCCCCGACAGCTAACACTGAAGCTTTCTTT
cdr3_aa: CASTRAPTANTEAFF

d_call: TRBD2
clone_size: many
j_call: TRBJ2-5
v_call: TRBV20-1
cdr3_nt: TGCAGTGCTAGAGATCTACTACTAGCGAATATGGAGACCCAGTACTTC
cdr3_aa: CSARDLLLANMETQYF

d_call: -
clone_size: few
j_call: TRBJ1-3
v_call: TRBV4-2
cdr3_nt: TGTGCCAGCAGCCATGTGGAGGCAGCCTCTGGAAACACCATATATTTT
cdr3_aa: CASSHVEAASGNTIYF